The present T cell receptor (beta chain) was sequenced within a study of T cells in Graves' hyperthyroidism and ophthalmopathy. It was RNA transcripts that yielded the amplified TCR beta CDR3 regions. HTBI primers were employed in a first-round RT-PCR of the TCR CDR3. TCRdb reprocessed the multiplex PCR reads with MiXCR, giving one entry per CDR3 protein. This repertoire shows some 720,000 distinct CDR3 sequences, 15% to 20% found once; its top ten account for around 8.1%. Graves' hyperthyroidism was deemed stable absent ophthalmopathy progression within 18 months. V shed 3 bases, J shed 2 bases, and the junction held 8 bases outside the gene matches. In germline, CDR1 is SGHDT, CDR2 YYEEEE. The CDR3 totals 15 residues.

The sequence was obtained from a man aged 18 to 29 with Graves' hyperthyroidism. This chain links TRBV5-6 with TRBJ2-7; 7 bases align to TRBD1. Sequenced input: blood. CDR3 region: CASSYGTVKTYEQYF. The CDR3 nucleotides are TGTGCCAGCAGCTACGGGACAGTTAAGACCTACGAGCAGTACTTC.